The 2 T cell receptor beta chains listed next were all sequenced from one sample in a study of cytomegalovirus exposure and HLA in healthy donors. 13 Jbeta primers and 60 Vbeta primers were used for the PCR. Assay used: immunoSEQ multiplex PCR; TCRdb lists only in-frame clones, some missing. The repertoire has under 150,000 clones, 75% to 90% of them found once; the top ten carry approximately 1.4%. The sequencing sample was made of PBMCs. The receptors derive from a man aged 40-55 years in good health and CMV-seronegative.

In the case of this clone: The sample has other DNA sequences that encode this CDR3 too. This chain links TRBV29-1 with TRBJ1-2; no reliable D call. The CDR3 consists of 13 residues. Germline lookup yields CDR1 SQVTM and CDR2 ANQGSEA. V was pared by 6 bases and J by 3 bases, with 14 bases between. The CDR3 region is CSVLYGGDYGYTF. As DNA, the CDR3 is TGCAGCGTCTTATATGGCGGCGACTATGGCTACACCTTC.

The genes are TRBV2 and TRBJ2-5, with TRBD2 identical over 10 bases. The DNA end is more similar to TRBJ2-7, so the J call may be wrong. This CDR3 spans 15 amino acids. The germline gives CDR1 SNHLY, CDR2 FYNNEI. This chain's CDR3 is CASTRTSGPKYEQYF. The CDR3 DNA sequence: TGTGCCAGCACCCGGACTAGCGGTCCTAAATACGAGCAGTACTTC.